Here is one T cell receptor (beta chain) with its context. The V gene's germline CDR1 is SGHDT and CDR2 YYEEEE. Trimming took 0 bases from V and 5 from J; bases not matched to a gene: 7. The CDR3 contains 15 residues. This specimen comes from a study of cytotoxic CD8 clonotypes in ibrutinib-treated CLL. Target depth was 1 in 200,000 to 1 in 1 million T cells, about 10x per clonotype. Measured with immunoSEQ multiplex PCR; TCRdb has only the in-frame clones, and not every one. The repertoire holds approximately 330,000 clones, about 77% seen once, with over 6.5% in the top ten. Sequences were derived from PBMCs, sampled before ibrutinib treatment. The receptor comes from a human donor with chronic lymphocytic leukemia. The V call is TRBV5-6, the J call TRBJ2-7; the match to TRBD1 covers 8 bases. The DNA for the CDR3 is TGTGCCAGCAGCTTGGCTTGGACAGGGCTCCACGAGCAGTACTTC. It codes for CASSLAWTGLHEQYF.